The 30 T cell receptor beta chains below all came from one sample that was sequenced in a study of OX40 agonist ivuxolimab in advanced cancers. Here immunoSEQ multiplex PCR was the method, and the copy in TCRdb shows in-frame clones only, minus some. Among around 65,000 clones listed, more than 70% were seen once. Sequences were derived from CD4+ or CD8+ T cells sorted from blood, sampled in a trial of the OX40 agonist ivuxolimab. The source is an adult with an advanced solid tumor such as melanoma, head and neck, liver or kidney cancer.

The chain joins TRBV5-4 to TRBJ1-6, with a weak D call TRBD1 (6 bases). The CDR3 has 15 residues. Between the trimmed V and J ends, which lost 2 bases and 8 bases, there was a span of 14 bases. Germline loops: CDR1 SGHNT, CDR2 YYREEE (reference sequence). CDR3 sequence (DNA): TGTGCCAGCAGCTTTGGGGGGCAGCGGCATTCACCCCTCCACTTT. Its protein is CASSFGGQRHSPLHF.

The chain carries TRBV7-9 and TRBJ1-4; D is ambiguous. Trimming cost V 5 bases and J 5 bases, with 18 bases left between them. In germline, CDR1 is SEHNR, CDR2 FQNEAQ (reference sequence). CDR3 size: 16 residues. The CDR3 coding sequence is TGTGCCAGCAGCGCCAGGCGACGAGGATACAATGAAAAACTGTTTTTT. This sequence encodes CASSARRRGYNEKLFF.

This chain joins TRBV27 and TRBJ1-2; D remains unclear. CDR1 and CDR2 (germline): MNHEY, SMNVEV (reference sequence). The CDR3 is made up of 14 amino acids. V lost 2 bases to trimming and J lost 8 bases, with 15 bases between them. CDR3 loop: CASSLNYGPGGYTF. CDR3 in DNA: TGTGCCAGCAGTTTAAATTACGGACCGGGGGGCTACACCTTC.

V and J are TRBV10-2 and TRBJ2-7, with TRBD1 identical over 10 bases. Germline CDR1 is WSHSY and CDR2 is SAAADI. This CDR3 is built from 14 residues. V shed 6 bases and J 3 bases; nucleotides not matched to a gene: 5. This chain's CDR3 is CASSRDRGDYEQYF. The CDR3 DNA reads as TGCGCCAGCAGCCGGGACAGGGGAGACTACGAGCAGTACTTC.

The V and J genes are TRBV2 and TRBJ2-7; unclear D gene. V lost 7 bases and J 3 bases, leaving 7 bases between the germline ends. This CDR3 region has 11 residues. Germline V gene data show CDR1 as SNHLY and CDR2 as FYNNEI. The CDR3 DNA follows: TGTGCCAGCACGGCATACTACGAGCAGTACTTC. Its translation is CASTAYYEQYF.

V is TRBV6-6 and J is TRBJ2-7; 9 bases agree with TRBD1. The CDR3 loop spans 15 amino acids. J lost 5 bases, V lost 4 bases, and 9 bases had no gene match. The germline gives CDR1 MNHNY, CDR2 SVGAGI (reference sequence). CDR3 in DNA: TGTGCCAGCAGTTCCAACCGGGACAGGGTGAACGAGCAGTACTTC. Protein sequence: CASSSNRDRVNEQYF.

The chain carries TRBV4-1 and TRBJ1-1, with 9 bases lining up with TRBD1. CDR1 and CDR2 (germline): MGHRA, YSYEKL. After removal of 0 bases from V and 7 bases from J, the junction contained 9 bases not matched to a gene. This CDR3 is 16 amino acids long. The CDR3, as DNA: TGCGCCAGCAGCCAAGATAAGGGACAGGGACGCGTTGAAGCTTTCTTT. It is translated as CASSQDKGQGRVEAFF.

CDR3 residues: CASSYSGTGNTIYF. The CDR3 DNA reads as TGTGCCAGCAGTTACTCGGGGACTGGAAACACCATATATTTT. The rearrangement links TRBV6-5 to TRBJ1-3; D not certain. The CDR3 contains 14 residues. The germline CDR1 and CDR2 sequences are MNHEY and SVGAGI. Trimming shortened V by 0 bases and J by 2 bases, and 5 bases separated the two germline ends.

The chain is built from TRBV4-2 and TRBJ2-1; 9 positions agree with TRBD2. V shed 2 bases and J 0 bases; nucleotides not matched to a gene: 5. Germline-derived CDR1 and CDR2 are LGHNA and YNFKEQ. This CDR3 spans 17 amino acids. CDR3 sequence (DNA): TGTGCCAGCAGCCAATACCTAGCGGGAAGCTCCTACAATGAGCAGTTCTTC. Translating it yields CASSQYLAGSSYNEQFF.

This rearrangement joins TRBV7-9 to TRBJ2-5; 8 bases map to TRBD1. This CDR3 spans 15 amino acids. CDR1 is SEHNR and CDR2 is FQNEAQ in the germline V gene (reference sequence). The junction had 11 bases not matched to a gene; V was cut back by 6 bases and J by 5 bases. CDR3 amino acids: CASSNSGTGWETQYF. CDR3 in DNA: TGTGCCAGCAGTAATTCCGGGACAGGCTGGGAGACCCAGTACTTC.

The chain uses TRBV18 and TRBJ2-1, with 7 bases that match TRBD1. From germline, CDR1 is KGHSH and CDR2 LQKENI. This CDR3 is built from 12 residues. With 4 bases clipped from V and 15 bases from J, the junction kept 9 bases outside the gene matches. The CDR3 reads CASSQARQGMFF. Here the CDR3 DNA reads TGTGCCAGCTCACAAGCGCGACAGGGAATGTTCTTC.

The V gene is TRBV19, the J gene TRBJ2-2; 10 bases are shared with TRBD1. The CDR3 has 14 amino acids. V lost 6 bases and J lost 4; bases outside the gene matches: 2. In germline, CDR1 is LNHDA, CDR2 SQIVND (reference sequence). This CDR3 reads CASRDRGSTGELFF. CDR3 nucleotides: TGTGCCAGTAGGGACAGGGGGAGCACCGGGGAGCTGTTTTTT.

The chain employs TRBV5-4 and TRBJ2-2; weak D call: TRBD1 (5 bases). The ends were cut back, 4 bases at V and 4 bases at J, with 8 bases in the middle. The CDR3 covers 13 residues. The germline CDR1 and CDR2 sequences are SGHNT and YYREEE (reference sequence). Here the CDR3 reads CASSVQGTGELFF. The CDR3 DNA reads as TGTGCCAGCAGCGTTCAGGGCACCGGGGAGCTGTTTTTT.

The J gene is TRBJ2-5, the V gene TRBV5-4, with 10 nucleotides matching TRBD1. The CDR3 covers 16 residues. Germline V lookup: CDR1 SGHNT, CDR2 YYREEE (reference sequence). With 4 bases clipped from V and 1 base from J, the junction kept 7 bases outside the gene matches. The CDR3 sequence: CASSRGTGVAQETQYF. CDR3 nucleotides: TGTGCCAGCAGCCGGGGGACAGGGGTGGCCCAAGAGACCCAGTACTTC.

This clone came up a few times. The chain combines TRBV9 with TRBJ2-3, with no clear D. Looked up from germline, CDR1 is SGDLS and CDR2 is YYNGEE. The CDR3 is 13 residues long. Trimming removed 0 bases from V and 8 bases from J, with 10 bases in between. This CDR3 is CASSVVGAGTQYF. The CDR3 region has the DNA TGTGCCAGCAGCGTAGTCGGAGCAGGTACGCAGTATTTT.

About this clone: This same CDR3 is encoded by further DNA sequences in the sample. This chain joins TRBV5-1 and TRBJ1-3; D not certain. V was pared by 0 bases and J by 0 bases, with 4 bases between. CDR1 SGHRS and CDR2 YFSETQ come from the germline V gene. This CDR3 has 14 residues. In nucleotides, the CDR3 is TGCGCCAGCAGCTTGGAAGACTCTGGAAACACCATATATTTT. Its protein product is CASSLEDSGNTIYF.

This sequence joins TRBV2 and TRBJ1-3; perhaps TRBD1 as D (5 bases). The CDR3 has 14 amino acids. The germline V and J ends were trimmed by 6 bases and 0 bases, with 9 bases remaining between them. Germline assignment: CDR1 SNHLY and CDR2 FYNNEI. This CDR3 is CASSDDSSGNTIYF. In DNA form, the CDR3 reads TGTGCCAGCAGCGATGACAGCTCTGGAAACACCATATATTTT.

This clone was detected once. V gene TRBV9 combines with J gene TRBJ2-5; D unresolved. Germline CDR1 reads SGDLS; CDR2 reads YYNGEE. The CDR3 totals 16 residues. V lost 3 bases to trimming and J lost 4 bases, with 19 bases between them. In DNA form, the CDR3 reads TGTGCCAGCAGCGAAAAATCCGGCCGCGTAGGAGAGACCCAGTACTTC. This gives the protein CASSEKSGRVGETQYF.

The V call is TRBV27, the J call TRBJ2-3; D not resolved. Germline V gives CDR1 MNHEY, CDR2 SMNVEV (reference sequence). The CDR3 loop spans 13 amino acids. V lost 2 bases and J 2 bases, leaving 5 bases between the germline ends. The CDR3 protein is CASSLQHTDTQYF. The CDR3 nucleotides read TGTGCCAGCAGTTTACAGCACACAGATACGCAGTATTTT.

V gene TRBV6-1 combines with J gene TRBJ2-7; the match to TRBD1 covers 10 bases. Germline CDR1 reads MNHNS; CDR2 reads SASEGT. The CDR3 runs 15 residues. Unmatched junction bases numbered 6, after V lost 4 bases and J lost 3 bases. This CDR3 reads CASSGRQGAGYEQYF. CDR3 bases: TGTGCCAGCAGTGGACGACAGGGGGCTGGCTACGAGCAGTACTTC.

J is TRBJ2-1 and V is TRBV5-1, with D possibly matching TRBD1 (6 bases). This CDR3 comprises 13 residues. Germline V lookup: CDR1 SGHRS, CDR2 YFSETQ. Trimming took off 3 bases at V and 4 bases at J, with 8 bases between the two ends. In nucleotides, the CDR3 is TGCGCCAGCAGCTCAGGGGATTACAATGAGCAGTTCTTC. This codes for CASSSGDYNEQFF. The full variable domain, completed using reference TRBV5-1 and TRBJ2-1, is KAGVTQTPRYLIKTRGQQVTLSCSPISGHRSVSWYQQTPGQGLQFLFEYFSETQRNKGNFPGRFSGRQFSNSRSEMNVSTLELGDSALYLCASSSGDYNEQFFGPGTRLTVL.

CDR3 sequence reads: CASSQDRVQQFF. The CDR3 DNA sequence: TGTGCCAGCAGCCAAGATAGAGTACAGCAGTTCTTC. The chain carries TRBV14 and TRBJ2-1; D unresolved. Germline-derived CDR1 and CDR2 are SGHDN and FVKESK. V shed 0 bases and J shed 11 bases, with 8 bases lying between them. CDR3 length: 12 amino acids. The variable domain in full, completed from reference TRBV14 and TRBJ2-1, reads EAGVTQFPSHSVIEKGQTVTLRCDPISGHDNLYWYRRVMGKEIKFLLHFVKESKQDESGMPNNRFLAERTGGTYSTLKVQPAELEDSGVYFCASSQDRVQQFFGPGTRLTVL.

CDR3 region: CASSRTSGYNEQFF. The CDR3 nucleotides are TGTGCCAGCAGTCGGACTAGCGGATACAATGAGCAGTTCTTC. The rearrangement joins TRBV9 to TRBJ2-1; 10 positions agree with TRBD2. This CDR3 comprises 14 residues. Trimming cost V 5 bases and J 4 bases; bases outside gene matches: 3. Germline V lookup: CDR1 SGDLS, CDR2 YYNGEE.

CDR3 nucleotide sequence: TGCGCCAGCAGCTTGGACAGATCGTCCGGCTACACCTTC. Its translation is CASSLDRSSGYTF. The genes are TRBV5-1 and TRBJ1-2; the D is unclear. CDR3 length: 13 amino acids. Looked up from germline, CDR1 is SGHRS and CDR2 is YFSETQ. Between the trimmed V and J ends, which lost 0 bases and 8 bases, there was a span of 11 bases.

The CDR3 DNA follows: TGTGCCAGCTCAAAAGGACAGGGATTAAGTCGGACTGAAGCTTTCTTT. Protein sequence: CASSKGQGLSRTEAFF. The V call is TRBV18, the J call TRBJ1-1, with 8 bases lining up with TRBD1. The CDR3 consists of 16 residues. Germline trimming cut 5 bases from V and 5 bases from J; bases unmatched to any gene: 13. Germline-derived CDR1 and CDR2 are KGHSH and LQKENI.

This chain uses TRBV5-8 with TRBJ1-5, with a possible D match to TRBD1 (6 bases). There are 17 residues in the CDR3. Trimming removed 2 bases at V and 1 base at J, with 16 bases between. Germline CDR1 SGHTS, CDR2 YDEGEE. CDR3 nucleotides: TGTGCCAGCAGCTTTCCTCGGCAGGGGTCCAGCAATCAGCCCCAGCATTTT. Its translation is CASSFPRQGSSNQPQHF. Complete variable domain (other parts from reference TRBV5-8 and TRBJ1-5): EAGVTQSPTHLIKTRGQQATLRCSPISGHTSVYWYQQALGLGLQFLLWYDEGEERNRGNFPPRFSGRQFPNYSSELNVNALELEDSALYLCASSFPRQGSSNQPQHFGDGTRLSIL.

The chain has TRBV18 and TRBJ2-7; 11 bases line up with TRBD2. Germline V gene data show CDR1 as KGHSH and CDR2 as LQKENI. The CDR3 is 14 amino acids. J lost 6 bases, V lost 3 bases, and 4 bases had no gene match. The CDR3 coding sequence is TGTGCCAGCTCACCTCCCGGGACTAGCGGCGAGCAGTACTTC. It specifies CASSPPGTSGEQYF.

In its sample, this clone was seen once. V gene TRBV7-3 combines with J gene TRBJ2-1; 11 nucleotides line up with TRBD2. The J segment lost 7 bases and the V segment lost 4 bases, leaving 0 bases of the junction unmatched. Germline-derived CDR1 and CDR2 are SGHTA and FQGTGA. This CDR3 is 13 amino acids long. The CDR3 region has the DNA TGTGCCAGCAGCTCTAGCGGGGGGAATGAGCAGTTCTTC. Translation gives CASSSSGGNEQFF.

The chain recombines TRBV10-3 with TRBJ2-5; a weak D match, TRBD2 (7 bases). The ends were cut back, 2 bases at V and 1 base at J, with 11 bases in the middle. The CDR3 covers 15 residues. Germline V CDR1 and CDR2: ENHRY, SYGVKD. The CDR3 spells CAISERGAGQETQYF. For the CDR3, the DNA is TGTGCCATCAGTGAGCGGGGGGCCGGCCAAGAGACCCAGTACTTC.

The rearrangement links TRBV5-6 to TRBJ2-7; the D gene is possibly TRBD1 (6 bases). The germline V gene has CDR1 SGHDT and CDR2 YYEEEE. V lost 4 bases, J lost 2 bases, and 16 bases lay in between. The CDR3 contains 15 residues. For the CDR3, the DNA is TGTGCCAGCAGCCCGCCCCCAGGGGAGACCTACGAGCAGTACTTC. Its protein product is CASSPPPGETYEQYF. The full variable domain, its missing parts supplied by reference TRBV5-6 and TRBJ2-7, is DAGVTQSPTHLIKTRGQQVTLRCSPKSGHDTVSWYQQALGQGPQFIFQYYEEEERQRGNFPDRFSGHQFPNYSSELNVNALLLGDSALYLCASSPPPGETYEQYFGPGTRLTVT.